These 20 T cell receptor beta chains share one sample of origin, sequenced in a study of a mutant IDH1 vaccine in newly diagnosed glioma. Sequenced by immunoSEQ multiplex PCR; TCRdb stores in-frame clones only, minus some. The sample lists approximately 36,000 clones; 80% were seen once. Time point indicated: week 11, during vaccination. A 20-mer mutant IDH1 peptide at 300 ug was injected subcutaneously with topical imiquimod. The antigens these receptors bind are not known. The starting material was peripheral blood mononuclear cells (PBMCs), obtained from a glioma patient whose treatment included an IDH1 peptide vaccine. The receptors were gathered from a woman under 40 with glioma. Some clones in this sample may be carry-over from other donors' samples.

This chain links TRBV5-4 with TRBJ2-2; TRBD2 aligns across 8 bases. J lost 2 bases, V lost 3 bases, and 6 bases had no gene match. This CDR3 has 16 amino acids. Germline assignment: CDR1 SGHNT and CDR2 YYREEE (reference sequence). CDR3 DNA: TGTGCCAGCAGCTGGGGAACTAGCGGAAACACCGGGGAGCTGTTTTTT. This codes for CASSWGTSGNTGELFF.

V usage is TRBV6-5 and J usage is TRBJ2-5; 7 positions match TRBD2. Germline assignment: CDR1 MNHEY and CDR2 SVGAGI. The V gene end was trimmed by 2 bases and the J gene end by 11 bases; junction bases not matched to a gene: 11. The CDR3 loop spans 14 amino acids. The CDR3 reads CASSYGAGAQEQYF. The CDR3 nucleotides read TGTGCCAGCAGTTACGGGGCGGGAGCTCAGGAGCAGTACTTC.

The chain links TRBV7-8 to TRBJ1-2; 12 bases line up with TRBD1. Germline CDR1 reads SGHVS; CDR2 reads FQNEAQ. The CDR3 is made up of 16 amino acids. After removal of 6 bases from V and 4 bases from J, the junction contained 9 bases not matched to a gene. Written as DNA, the CDR3 is TGTGCCAGCAGAGAGGGACAGGGGGCGTTAGGCTATGGCTACACCTTC. Amino acids: CASREGQGALGYGYTF. The full variable domain, its missing parts supplied by reference TRBV7-8 and TRBJ1-2, is GAGVSQSPRYKVAKRGQDVALRCDPISGHVSLFWYQQALGQGPEFLTYFQNEAQLDKSGLPSDRFFAERPEGSVSTLKIQRTQQEDSAVYLCASREGQGALGYGYTFGSGTRLTVV.

J is TRBJ2-4 and V is TRBV5-6, with a tentative D call TRBD1 (6 bases). Deletions cut 0 bases from V and 0 bases from J, with 10 bases between. Germline loops: CDR1 SGHDT, CDR2 YYEEEE. CDR3 length equals 16 residues. In DNA, the CDR3 is TGTGCCAGCAGCTTGGGTAAACAGGGAGCCAAAAACATTCAGTACTTC. Amino acid sequence: CASSLGKQGAKNIQYF.

The chain recombines TRBV29-1 with TRBJ2-1, with 12 bases fitting TRBD2. CDR1 SQVTM and CDR2 ANQGSEA come from the germline V gene. The CDR3 is 14 amino acids. Trimming took 6 bases from V and 8 from J; bases not matched to a gene: 8. Here the CDR3 reads CSVSTSGSVDEQFF. The CDR3 nucleotides read TGCAGCGTGTCGACTAGCGGGAGTGTCGATGAGCAGTTCTTC.

The chain joins TRBV27 to TRBJ1-5; a possible D gene is TRBD1 (6 bases). The CDR3 extends over 15 amino acids. Germline CDR1 is MNHEY and CDR2 is SMNVEV (reference sequence). Trimming stripped 3 bases from V and 1 base from J, with 10 bases between. The CDR3 sequence is CASSLGAGSNQPQHF. For the CDR3, the DNA is TGTGCCAGCAGTTTGGGGGCCGGGAGCAATCAGCCCCAGCATTTT.

V gene TRBV7-8 combines with J gene TRBJ1-5; the D is unclear. V was cut by 1 base and J by 4 bases, with 11 bases left in between. Germline V lookup: CDR1 SGHVS, CDR2 FQNEAQ. CDR3 size: 15 residues. CDR3 sequence: CASSLGGSLNQPQHF. Here the CDR3 DNA reads TGTGCCAGCAGCTTAGGCGGCAGCCTGAATCAGCCCCAGCATTTT.

This chain uses TRBV6-1 with TRBJ1-5, with D tentatively TRBD1 (5 bases). Germline lookup yields CDR1 MNHNS and CDR2 SASEGT. This CDR3 is 12 amino acids long. V lost 2 bases and J lost 7, with 6 bases in between. CDR3 sequence: CASSERGQPQHF. The CDR3 DNA reads as TGTGCCAGCAGTGAACGGGGGCAGCCCCAGCATTTT.

The rearrangement links TRBV7-3 to TRBJ2-7; 9 bases fit TRBD2. The CDR3 consists of 15 residues. V lost 5 bases to trimming and J lost 2 bases; unmatched junction nucleotides: 7. Germline V gene data show CDR1 as SGHTA and CDR2 as FQGTGA. CDR3 in DNA: TGTGCCAGCAGCGAAGCGGGAGGCGCGGCCTACGAGCAGTACTTC. It encodes CASSEAGGAAYEQYF.

The chain carries TRBV6-1 and TRBJ2-5; 13 nucleotides line up with TRBD2. The CDR3 sequence is 15 residues long. With 8 bases clipped from V and 2 bases from J, the junction kept 5 bases outside the gene matches. Per the germline V gene, CDR1 is MNHNS and CDR2 is SASEGT. CDR3: CASRRLAGGQETQYF. The CDR3 nucleotides read TGTGCCAGCCGCCGACTAGCGGGAGGACAAGAGACCCAGTACTTC.

This sequence joins TRBV18 and TRBJ1-1; maybe TRBD1 (5 bases). The CDR3 spans 13 residues. Germline V gene lookup returns CDR1 KGHSH and CDR2 LQKENI. V was trimmed by 1 base and J by 5 bases, leaving 8 bases between them. The CDR3, as DNA: TGTGCCAGCTCACCACAGTCAGGGACTGAAGCTTTCTTT. Its translation: CASSPQSGTEAFF. The variable domain in full, completed from reference TRBV18 and TRBJ1-1, reads NAGVMQNPRHLVRRRGQEARLRCSPMKGHSHVYWYRQLPEEGLKFMVYLQKENIIDESGMPKERFSAEFPKEGPSILRIQQVVRGDSAAYFCASSPQSGTEAFFGQGTRLTVV.

V gene TRBV7-8 combines with J gene TRBJ2-7; 12 bases line up with TRBD2. J was trimmed by 2 bases and V by 7 bases; bases with no gene match: 9. Germline V lookup: CDR1 SGHVS, CDR2 FQNEAQ. The CDR3 extends over 16 amino acids. The CDR3 sequence is CASINLLAGGTYEQYF. Written as DNA, the CDR3 is TGTGCCAGCATCAACCTACTAGCGGGGGGAACCTACGAGCAGTACTTC.

The chain employs TRBV29-1 and TRBJ1-5; TRBD1 might be the D (5 bases). There are 13 residues in the CDR3. The germline gives CDR1 SQVTM, CDR2 ANQGSEA. Trimming stripped 4 bases from V and 8 bases from J, with 15 bases between. The CDR3: CSVARGELEPQHF. The CDR3 bases are TGCAGCGTTGCCCGAGGGGAATTGGAGCCCCAGCATTTT.

J is TRBJ2-6 and V is TRBV2; D unclear. V shed 9 bases and J shed 1 base, with 13 bases lying between them. This CDR3 is built from 15 residues. Germline V gives CDR1 SNHLY, CDR2 FYNNEI. The CDR3 region has the DNA TGTGCCAGTCGATTCCCGCAGTCTGGGGCCAACGTCCTGACTTTC. As protein: CASRFPQSGANVLTF.

The chain joins TRBV7-2 to TRBJ2-1; 8 bases align to TRBD2. CDR3 length equals 18 residues. Looked up from germline, CDR1 is SGHTA and CDR2 is FQGNSA. With 6 bases clipped from V and 5 bases from J, the junction kept 18 bases outside the gene matches. The CDR3 protein is CASSHSPLEAGGHNEQFF. The CDR3 DNA sequence: TGTGCCAGCAGTCATTCACCGTTAGAGGCGGGAGGCCACAATGAGCAGTTCTTC.

This chain joins TRBV7-9 and TRBJ1-3; 7 nucleotides align to TRBD1. This CDR3 spans 15 amino acids. Germline CDR1 SEHNR, CDR2 FQNEAQ (reference sequence). The ends lost 6 bases at V and 4 bases at J; junction bases unmatched: 9. The CDR3: CASRLQGSTGNTIYF. CDR3 bases: TGTGCCAGCAGGTTACAGGGGTCTACGGGAAACACCATATATTTT.

The chain employs TRBV20-1 and TRBJ2-1; no reliable D call. CDR3 length equals 11 residues. The germline V gene has CDR1 DFQATT and CDR2 SNEGSKA (reference sequence). V was pared by 3 bases and J by 4 bases, with 4 bases between. This CDR3 reads CSASEYNEQFF. The CDR3 DNA reads as TGCAGTGCTAGCGAGTACAATGAGCAGTTCTTC.

The table lists this clone with a few counts. The chain couples TRBV2 to TRBJ1-1; a weak D match, TRBD1 (6 bases). Trimming took off 5 bases at V and 0 bases at J, with 10 bases between the two ends. From germline, CDR1 is SNHLY and CDR2 FYNNEI. The CDR3 consists of 14 residues. The CDR3 region has the DNA TGTGCCAGCAGTAAGGGGGGGATGAACACTGAAGCTTTCTTT. It is translated as CASSKGGMNTEAFF.

This clone was seen just once. The V call is TRBV5-1, the J call TRBJ2-1, with D tentatively TRBD1 (5 bases). Germline V gene sequence: CDR1 SGHRS, CDR2 YFSETQ. This CDR3 is built from 14 residues. Deletions cut 0 bases from V and 7 bases from J, with 11 bases between. In DNA form, the CDR3 reads TGCGCCAGCAGCTTGGGGGGCGATAGTAATGAGCAGTTCTTC. It is translated as CASSLGGDSNEQFF. The complete variable domain, with remaining parts taken from reference TRBV5-1 and TRBJ2-1, reads KAGVTQTPRYLIKTRGQQVTLSCSPISGHRSVSWYQQTPGQGLQFLFEYFSETQRNKGNFPGRFSGRQFSNSRSEMNVSTLELGDSALYLCASSLGGDSNEQFFGPGTRLTVL.

In DNA, the CDR3 is TGCGCCAGCAGCGAACCGTCTACCTACGAGCAGTACTTC. It specifies CASSEPSTYEQYF. The genes are TRBV5-1 and TRBJ2-7; D is ambiguous. Germline V gene lookup returns CDR1 SGHRS and CDR2 YFSETQ. The V gene lost 4 bases and the J gene lost 2 bases, with 10 bases spanning the gap. The length of the CDR3 is 13 residues.